This T cell receptor beta chain was sequenced in a study of shared clonotypes between healthy human individuals. Deep level was the assay's run setting. Sorted-subset replicate PCRs used about 0.2 ug of genomic DNA. This amount corresponded to tens of thousands of T cell genomes. The protocol was immunoSEQ multiplex PCR, while the TCRdb copy is restricted to in-frame clones and leaves out a portion. The sample comprises about 820,000 clones, 80% to 95% of which are singletons, and 24% rests with the top ten. CD8 cells classed as naive were CD45RO-negative and positively selected for CCR7, excluding terminally differentiated effector memory CD45RA+ cells. V was pared by 1 base and J by 4 bases, with 11 bases between. The CDR3 extends over 15 amino acids. The germline CDR1 and CDR2 sequences are LNHDA and SQIVND (reference sequence). A note on this clone: Its target is not known.

Points from the study as a whole: Non-shared clonotypes showed lower generation probabilities than clonotypes common to all four donors. Larger estimated richness was generally seen in naive subsets than in memory subsets.

The sample consisted of naive CD8+ T cells sorted from blood. This sequence joins TRBV19 and TRBJ2-1, with D possibly being TRBD2 (5 bases). The source is a man aged 25-45 years in good health. The CDR3 DNA sequence: TGTGCCAGTAGTATAGTCCGGACTTCGTACAATGAGCAGTTCTTC. Translating it yields CASSIVRTSYNEQFF.